This T cell receptor beta chain was retrieved from a study of blood T cell repertoires in COVID-19. On the study more broadly: Sites across the United States, Italy and Spain contributed samples from acute and convalescent COVID-19. The cDNA or gDNA used as material had been derived from T cells, B-cell-depleted T cells, or PBMCs.

Repertoires were generated with immunoSEQ multiplex PCR, while TCRdb's copy carries only in-frame clones and drops some. The data show 250,000 to 400,000 clones, with about 90% seen just once and roughly 2.9% held by the top ten. The CDR3 spans 14 residues. CDR1 and CDR2 from the germline V gene are MDHEN and SYDVKM. The V and J ends lost 6 bases and 2 bases respectively, with 13 bases between them. This clonotype was obtained from a woman aged 25 to 39 with COVID-19, enrolled during active disease. The sample was peripheral blood. The chain combines TRBV28 with TRBJ1-1; a weak D match, TRBD1 (6 bases). The CDR3 DNA reads TGTGCCAGCAGCACCGGGACAATAAACACTGAAGCTTTCTTT. Amino acid sequence: CASSTGTINTEAFF.